What follows describes a single TCR beta chain. Its antigen is not known. The sample is drawn from a study of cytomegalovirus exposure and HLA in healthy donors. This CDR3 is built from 14 residues. V dropped 1 base and J dropped 5; count of bases not matched to a gene: 5. Germline CDR1 SGHRS, CDR2 YFSETQ. Study findings and constraints: The classifier was said to identify cytomegalovirus status with high specificity and sensitivity.

Primers: 60 Vbeta forward and 13 Jbeta reverse. Only in-frame clones appear in the TCRdb table, and some are missing; sequencing was by immunoSEQ multiplex PCR. The sample lists about 210,000 clones, around 79% occurring once. Material: PBMCs. This chain uses TRBV5-1 with TRBJ2-7; 8 bases agree with TRBD1. This sequence originates from a male donor in good health and CMV-seropositive. The CDR3 sequence: CASSLRQGADEQYF. The CDR3 region has the DNA TGCGCCAGCAGCTTGCGCCAGGGGGCCGACGAGCAGTACTTC.